This T cell receptor beta chain was captured by sequencing in a study of shared clonotypes between healthy human individuals. Naive CD8 cells were CD45RO-negative, positively selected for CCR7, excluding terminally differentiated effector memory CD45RA+ cells. There are 11 residues in the CDR3. Trimming cost V 7 bases and J 7 bases, with 8 bases left between them. Per germline, CDR1 MNHNS and CDR2 SASEGT. Only in-frame clones appear in the TCRdb table, and some are missing; sequencing was by immunoSEQ multiplex PCR. Of roughly 770,000 clones in the sample, 96% are singletons; the top ten hold 0.2% to 0.25%.

The source is a man in his thirties or forties in good health. The specimen was naive CD8+ T cells sorted from blood. This chain connects TRBV6-1 to TRBJ2-1, with D tentatively TRBD1 or TRBD2 (5 bases each). CDR3 sequence reads: CASTWGNEQFF. CDR3 DNA sequence: TGTGCCAGCACTTGGGGGAATGAGCAGTTCTTC.